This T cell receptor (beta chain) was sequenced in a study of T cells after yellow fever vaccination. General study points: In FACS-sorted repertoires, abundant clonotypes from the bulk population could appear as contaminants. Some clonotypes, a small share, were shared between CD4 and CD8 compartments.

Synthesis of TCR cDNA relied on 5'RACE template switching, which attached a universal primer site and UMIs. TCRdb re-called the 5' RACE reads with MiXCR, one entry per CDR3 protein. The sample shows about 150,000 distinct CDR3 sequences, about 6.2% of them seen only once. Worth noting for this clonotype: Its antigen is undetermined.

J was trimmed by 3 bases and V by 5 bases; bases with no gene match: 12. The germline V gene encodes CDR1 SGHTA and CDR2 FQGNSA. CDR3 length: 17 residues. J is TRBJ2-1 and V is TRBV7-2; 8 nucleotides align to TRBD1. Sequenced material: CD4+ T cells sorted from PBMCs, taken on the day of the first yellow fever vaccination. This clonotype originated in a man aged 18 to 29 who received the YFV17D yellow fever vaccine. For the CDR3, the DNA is TGTGCCAGCAGCCCTGCTGGGCGACAGGGGAGCTACAATGAGCAGTTCTTC. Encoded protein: CASSPAGRQGSYNEQFF.